This TCR beta chain was retrieved from a study of cytotoxic CD8 clonotypes in ibrutinib-treated CLL. Study overall: The group held about 11 relapsed/refractory and approximately 15 treatment-naive patients, with some 17 IGHV unmutated. Study results and caveats: In comparison with age-matched healthy donors, baseline clonality was higher and tracked circulating CD8+ T-cell counts.

Sequencing used immunoSEQ multiplex PCR; TCRdb keeps in-frame clones, though not all of them. The table has tens of thousands of clones, around 52% seen once. Trimming removed 4 bases from V and 13 bases from J, with 17 bases in between. This CDR3 has 13 amino acids. The germline V gene encodes CDR1 SGHAT and CDR2 FQNNGV. This clone has only a few counts. No antigen is known for it. The receptor's source is a human donor with chronic lymphocytic leukemia. This chain connects TRBV11-2 to TRBJ2-4, with a possible D match to TRBD2 (6 bases). Sequenced material: PBMCs, taken after 12 months of ibrutinib treatment. CDR3 in amino acids: CASSSRRAAVQYF. Written as DNA, the CDR3 is TGTGCCAGCAGCTCCCGGAGGGCCGCAGTCCAGTACTTC.